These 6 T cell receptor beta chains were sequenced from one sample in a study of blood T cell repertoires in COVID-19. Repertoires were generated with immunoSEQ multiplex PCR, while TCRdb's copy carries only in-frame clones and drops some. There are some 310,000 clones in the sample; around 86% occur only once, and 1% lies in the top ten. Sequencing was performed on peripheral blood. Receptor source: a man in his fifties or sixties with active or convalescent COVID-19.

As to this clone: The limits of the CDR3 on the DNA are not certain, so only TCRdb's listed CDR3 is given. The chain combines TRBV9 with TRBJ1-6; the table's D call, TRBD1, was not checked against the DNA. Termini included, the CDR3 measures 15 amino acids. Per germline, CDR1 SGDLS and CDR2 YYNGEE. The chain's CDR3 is CARYFCRDRDSPLHF.

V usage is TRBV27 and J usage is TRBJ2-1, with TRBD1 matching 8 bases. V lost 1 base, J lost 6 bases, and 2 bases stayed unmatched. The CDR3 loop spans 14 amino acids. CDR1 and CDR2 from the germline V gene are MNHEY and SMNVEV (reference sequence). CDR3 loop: CASSLYGQGNEQFF. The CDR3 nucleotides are TGTGCCAGCAGTTTATATGGACAGGGCAATGAGCAGTTCTTC.

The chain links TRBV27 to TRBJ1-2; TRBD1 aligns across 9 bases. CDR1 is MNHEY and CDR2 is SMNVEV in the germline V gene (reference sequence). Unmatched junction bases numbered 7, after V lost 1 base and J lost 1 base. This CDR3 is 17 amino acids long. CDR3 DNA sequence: TGTGCCAGCAGTTTATGGGGGACAGGGTTGCTTAACTATGGCTACACCTTC. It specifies CASSLWGTGLLNYGYTF.

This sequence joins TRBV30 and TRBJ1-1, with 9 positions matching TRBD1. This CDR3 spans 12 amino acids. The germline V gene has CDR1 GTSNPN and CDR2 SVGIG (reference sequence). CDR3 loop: CVGQGPNTEAFF. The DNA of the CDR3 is TGTGTCGGACAGGGGCCGAACACTGAAGCTTTCTTT. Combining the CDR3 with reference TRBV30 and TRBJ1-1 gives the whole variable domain SQTIHQWPATLVQPVGSPLSLECTVEGTSNPNLYWYRQAAGRGLQLLFYSVGIGQISSEVPQNLSASRPQDRQFILSSKKLLLSDSGFYLCVGQGPNTEAFFGQGTRLTVV.

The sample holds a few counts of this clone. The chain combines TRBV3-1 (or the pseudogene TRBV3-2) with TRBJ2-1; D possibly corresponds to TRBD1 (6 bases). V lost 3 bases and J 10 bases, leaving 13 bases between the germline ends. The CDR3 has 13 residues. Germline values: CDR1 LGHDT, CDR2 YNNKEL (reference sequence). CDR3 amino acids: CASSHGQKNEQFF. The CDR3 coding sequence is TGTGCCAGCAGCCACGGACAGAAGAACGAGCAGTTCTTC.

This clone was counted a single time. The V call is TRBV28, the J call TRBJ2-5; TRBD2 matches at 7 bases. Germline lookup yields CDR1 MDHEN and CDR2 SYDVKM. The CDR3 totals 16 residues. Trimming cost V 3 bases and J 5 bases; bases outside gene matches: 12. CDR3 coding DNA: TGTGCCAGCAGTTTTTCTGCGGGAGTTGGTCCGGAGACCCAGTACTTC. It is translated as CASSFSAGVGPETQYF.